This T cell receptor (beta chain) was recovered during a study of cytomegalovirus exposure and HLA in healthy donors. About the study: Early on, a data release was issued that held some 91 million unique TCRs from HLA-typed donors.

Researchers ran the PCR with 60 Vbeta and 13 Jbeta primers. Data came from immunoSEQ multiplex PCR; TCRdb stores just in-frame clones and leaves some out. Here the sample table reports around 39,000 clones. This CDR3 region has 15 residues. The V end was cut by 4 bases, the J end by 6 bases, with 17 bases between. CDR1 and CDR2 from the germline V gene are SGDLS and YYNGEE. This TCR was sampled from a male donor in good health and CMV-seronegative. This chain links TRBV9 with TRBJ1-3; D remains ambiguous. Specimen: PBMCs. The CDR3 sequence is CASSPRAETQNTIYF. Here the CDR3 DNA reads TGTGCCAGCAGCCCTCGAGCCGAGACTCAAAACACCATATATTTT.